These T cell receptor beta chains were read from a single sample in a study of patients and donors after allogeneic stem cell transplantation. TCRdb analysed the RT-PCR reads with MiXCR anew, one entry per CDR3 protein. This repertoire shows about 960,000 distinct CDR3 sequences, around 17% found once; its top ten account for around 5.5%. The sequenced sample consisted of blood, either unsorted or a sorted T cell fraction (not recorded which). The receptors originated from a human donor who was either an allogeneic HSCT recipient or a stem cell or donor lymphocyte infusion donor (not recorded which). It is not recorded whose cells these are; they may come from a transplant donor. The CDR3 runs from the conserved cysteine through the conserved F or W. A D gene is named only where the DNA matches it firmly. For some rows the clone size is stated as once, few or many, or as a class when expanded; others skip it.

d_gene	v_gene	j_gene	abundance	CDR3aa	CDR3nt
.	TRBV27	TRBJ2-2	.	CASRTVGLNTGELFF	TGTGCCAGCAGGACGGTAGGGCTGAACACCGGGGAGCTGTTTTTT
.	TRBV19	TRBJ1-5	few	CASSRSGDPTGYSNQPQHF	TGTGCCAGTAGTCGATCGGGGGACCCGACGGGCTATAGCAATCAGCCCCAGCATTTT
TRBD2	TRBV11-1	TRBJ2-3	few	CASSSPLAGGTDTQYF	TGTGCCAGCAGCTCACCACTAGCGGGAGGCACAGATACGCAGTATTTT
.	TRBV2	TRBJ2-7	.	CASRPQGSEQYF	TGTGCCAGCAGACCACAGGGTTCCGAGCAGTACTTC
.	TRBV12-3/TRBV12-4	TRBJ1-1	many	CASRPTGGTEAFF	TGCGCCAGCAGACCGACGGGGGGTACTGAAGCTTTCTTT
.	TRBV2	TRBJ1-1	.	CASNPGREVNTEAFF	TGTGCCAGCAACCCCGGCAGGGAAGTTAACACTGAAGCTTTCTTT
.	TRBV27	TRBJ1-6	.	CASSSDRTAGGSPLHF	TGTGCCAGCAGTTCGGATCGGACGGCCGGTGGTTCACCCCTCCACTTT
TRBD1	TRBV10-3	TRBJ2-4	few	CAISEFRTGENIQYF	TGTGCCATCAGTGAGTTCCGGACAGGGGAAAACATTCAGTACTTC
TRBD1	TRBV7-8	TRBJ1-4	few	CASSLTGQQGGEKLFF	TGTGCCAGCAGCTTAACTGGTCAACAGGGGGGTGAAAAACTGTTTTTT
.	TRBV3-1	TRBJ2-7	few	CASSQDIRAYEQYF	TGTGCCAGCAGCCAAGATATAAGGGCCTACGAGCAGTACTTC
TRBD1	TRBV5-1	TRBJ2-1	.	CASTPGTGANEQFF	TGCGCCAGCACCCCCGGGACAGGGGCCAATGAGCAGTTCTTC
.	TRBV29-1	TRBJ2-1	.	CSVGRDEQFF	TGCAGCGTTGGAAGGGATGAGCAGTTCTTC
.	TRBV10-3	TRBJ1-3	.	CAISESDRGGNTIYF	TGTGCCATCAGTGAGTCTGACAGAGGAGGAAACACCATATATTTT
TRBD2	TRBV29-1	TRBJ2-1	.	CSVSQAGGLNPGNEQFF	TGCAGCGTTTCGCAAGCGGGAGGGCTCAATCCGGGCAATGAGCAGTTCTTC
TRBD1	TRBV15	TRBJ1-2	.	CATSRDVGRWQDRGHGYTF	TGTGCCACCAGCAGAGATGTTGGACGGTGGCAGGACAGGGGGCATGGCTACACCTTC
.	TRBV5-1	TRBJ1-2	.	CASSLAGADGYTF	TGCGCCAGCAGCTTGGCAGGGGCCGATGGCTACACCTTC
.	TRBV4-1	TRBJ2-3	.	CASSQTGLEGDTQYF	TGCGCCAGCAGCCAAACAGGACTCGAGGGAGATACGCAGTATTTT
.	TRBV27	TRBJ2-7	few	CASSLTSNRRNEQYF	TGTGCCAGCAGTTTAACGTCGAACAGGAGGAACGAGCAGTACTTC
TRBD1	TRBV24-1	TRBJ2-2	.	CATSDPGQGGELFF	TGTGCCACCAGTGATCCAGGACAGGGCGGGGAGCTGTTTTTT
.	TRBV4-3	TRBJ2-3	few	CASSQERVWGTDTQYF	TGCGCCAGCAGCCAAGAAAGGGTTTGGGGCACAGATACGCAGTATTTT
.	TRBV12-3/TRBV12-4	TRBJ2-3	few	CASGPPLPGEDTDTQYF	TGTGCCAGCGGACCCCCTCTTCCGGGGGAAGACACAGATACGCAGTATTTT
TRBD2	TRBV5-1	TRBJ2-3	.	CASSIGLAGGRNRTDTQYF	TGCGCCAGCAGCATTGGACTAGCGGGAGGGAGAAACCGCACAGATACGCAGTATTTT
TRBD2	TRBV7-9	TRBJ2-3	few	CASSIGTSGSTDTQYF	TGTGCCAGCAGCATAGGGACTAGCGGGAGCACAGATACGCAGTATTTT
TRBD2	TRBV12-3/TRBV12-4	TRBJ2-3	.	CASSLGTRSGTDTQYF	TGTGCCAGCAGTTTAGGGACTAGAAGCGGCACAGATACGCAGTATTTT
.	TRBV24-1	TRBJ2-2	many	CATSDLITGELFF	TGTGCCACCAGTGATCTAATCACCGGGGAGCTGTTTTTT